What follows describes a single T cell receptor (beta chain). This sample is part of a study of blood T cell repertoires in COVID-19. Study-wide background: Researchers got acute and convalescent COVID-19 samples from the United States, Italy and Spain. From T cells, B-cell-depleted T cells, or PBMCs came the material, which was cDNA or gDNA.

As originally analysed: From reference gene primer amplification, estimates of nucleated cell counts were derived. Profiling relied on immunoSEQ multiplex PCR, and the TCRdb table lists in-frame clones only, not all of them. V, J and clone size reflect that table, while D and trimming were determined from the DNA. The table records about 200,000 clones, around 90% of them present only once. Sequencing was done on a sample of peripheral blood. This receptor was identified in a man aged 35-49 years with acute or convalescent COVID-19.

The CDR3 DNA is TGTGCCACAAAGGACGGGACTAGCGGGGATGATGAGCAGTTCTTC. Translated, it gives CATKDGTSGDDEQFF. The genes are TRBV7-9 and TRBJ2-1; 13 positions match TRBD2. From germline, CDR1 is SEHNR and CDR2 FQNEAQ (reference sequence). The length of the CDR3 is 15 residues. V shed 10 bases, J shed 8 bases, and the junction held 11 bases outside the gene matches.